This TCR beta chain appears in the sequencing data of a study of blood T cell repertoires in COVID-19. Study information: Material from acute and convalescent COVID-19 was sourced from the United States, Italy and Spain. T cells, B-cell-depleted T cells, or PBMCs provided the cDNA or gDNA that served as material.

As originally analysed: Reference gene primer amplification yielded estimated nucleated cell counts. Using immunoSEQ multiplex PCR, the repertoire was profiled, and TCRdb retains in-frame clones only, with some absent. V and J calls and clone size are those listed in that table; D and trimming were worked out from the DNA. The sample lists over 85,000 clones, roughly 81% occurring once. Trimming pared 0 bases from V and 6 bases from J, leaving 17 bases between. From germline, CDR1 is GTSNPN and CDR2 SVGIG (reference sequence). The CDR3 is made up of 15 amino acids. This chain uses TRBV30 with TRBJ1-1, with D hard to call. This clonotype was sampled from a man aged 35 to 55 with active or convalescent COVID-19. Sequenced material: peripheral blood. CDR3 region: CAWSVYGGRSAEAFF. CDR3 DNA sequence: TGTGCCTGGAGTGTATATGGCGGCCGCAGCGCTGAAGCTTTCTTT. Filled out from reference TRBV30 and TRBJ1-1, the complete variable domain reads SQTIHQWPATLVQPVGSPLSLECTVEGTSNPNLYWYRQAAGRGLQLLFYSVGIGQISSEVPQNLSASRPQDRQFILSSKKLLLSDSGFYLCAWSVYGGRSAEAFFGQGTRLTVV.